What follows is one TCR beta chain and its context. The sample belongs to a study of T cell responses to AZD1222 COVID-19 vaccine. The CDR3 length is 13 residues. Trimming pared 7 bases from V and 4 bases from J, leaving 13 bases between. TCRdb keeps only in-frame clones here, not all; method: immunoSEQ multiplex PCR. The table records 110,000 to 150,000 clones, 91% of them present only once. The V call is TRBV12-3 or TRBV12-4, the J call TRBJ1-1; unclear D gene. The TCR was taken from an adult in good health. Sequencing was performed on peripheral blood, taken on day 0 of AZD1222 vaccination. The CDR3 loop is CASTPGYSTEAFF. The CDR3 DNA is TGTGCCAGCACCCCGGGGTATAGCACTGAAGCTTTCTTT.